One and the same sample provided the 18 T cell receptor beta chains below, sequenced in a study of T cell repertoires in cytomegalovirus infection. TCRdb redid the calling of the reads with MiXCR, one entry per CDR3 protein. The profile shows hundreds of thousands of distinct CDR3 sequences, roughly 35% of them singletons. Sequencing was done on a sample of PBMCs. The receptor set was obtained from a human donor in good health (CMV status not recorded). Some clones in this sample may be carry-over from other donors' samples.

The chain recombines TRBV20-1 with TRBJ1-4; perhaps TRBD1 as D (6 bases). CDR1 and CDR2 from the germline V gene are DFQATT and SNEGSKA (reference sequence). Between the trimmed V and J ends, which lost 3 bases and 2 bases, there was a span of 13 bases. The CDR3 has 15 residues. The CDR3 DNA reads TGCAGTGCTAGTGTTCCGGGACATACTAATGAAAAACTGTTTTTT. Translation gives CSASVPGHTNEKLFF.

The V gene is TRBV28, the J gene TRBJ2-3, with D hard to call. Trimming pared 2 bases from V and 0 bases from J, leaving 12 bases between. CDR3 length: 16 amino acids. Germline V CDR1 and CDR2: MDHEN, SYDVKM. The CDR3 DNA reads as TGTGCCAGCAGTTTAAGCCCCCTTACTAGCACAGATACGCAGTATTTT. It translates to CASSLSPLTSTDTQYF. Full variable domain (remainder filled in from reference TRBV28 and TRBJ2-3): DVKVTQSSRYLVKRTGEKVFLECVQDMDHENMFWYRQDPGLGLRLIYFSYDVKMKEKGDIPEGYSVSREKKERFSLILESASTNQTSMYLCASSLSPLTSTDTQYFGPGTRLTVL.

The rearrangement links TRBV6-1 to TRBJ1-1, with D possibly matching TRBD1 (5 bases). V lost 7 bases, J lost 11 bases, and 17 bases lay in between. The CDR3 is made up of 12 amino acids. CDR1 MNHNS and CDR2 SASEGT come from the germline V gene. This CDR3 is CASTTLQVLAFF. The CDR3 nucleotides read TGTGCCAGCACTACCTTACAGGTCTTGGCTTTCTTT.

A few counts support this clonotype. This chain uses TRBV7-2 with TRBJ1-4; 7 bases line up with TRBD1. Germline CDR1 SGHTA, CDR2 FQGNSA. The trim removed 5 bases at V and 3 bases at J, leaving 3 bases unmatched. The CDR3 runs 14 residues. The CDR3 region has the DNA TGTGCCAGCAGCATGGGACAGCCTAATGAAAAACTGTTTTTT. Encoded protein: CASSMGQPNEKLFF.

This clonotype was recorded at least ten times. The V and J genes are TRBV12-3 or TRBV12-4 and TRBJ1-5, with unresolved D. The CDR3 runs 15 residues. V lost 1 base and J lost 1, with 8 bases in between. The CDR3 nucleotides are TGTGCCAGCAGTTTAGGCCGAGTAAGCAATCAGCCCCAGCATTTT. This sequence encodes CASSLGRVSNQPQHF.

V gene TRBV7-9 combines with J gene TRBJ2-7; D ambiguous. CDR3 size: 13 residues. The germline V gene has CDR1 SEHNR and CDR2 FQNEAQ (reference sequence). The V and J ends lost 2 bases and 3 bases respectively, with 8 bases between them. The CDR3 nucleotides are TGTGCCAGCAGCTTACAACCTAACTACGAGCAGTACTTC. Its translation is CASSLQPNYEQYF.

This clonotype turned up a few times. This chain connects TRBV7-6 to TRBJ2-1; TRBD2 aligns across 8 bases. Germline CDR1 reads SGHVS; CDR2 reads FNYEAQ. The V segment lost 5 bases and the J segment 0 bases; nucleotides outside the gene matches: 6. The CDR3 spans 16 residues. CDR3 sequence: CASSPASGSSYNEQFF. The DNA for the CDR3 is TGTGCCAGCAGCCCAGCAAGCGGGAGCTCCTACAATGAGCAGTTCTTC. Full variable domain (outside the CDR3, taken from reference TRBV7-6 and TRBJ2-1): GAGVSQSPRYKVTKRGQDVALRCDPISGHVSLYWYRQALGQGPEFLTYFNYEAQQDKSGLPNDRFSAERPEGSISTLTIQRTEQRDSAMYRCASSPASGSSYNEQFFGPGTRLTVL.

This rearrangement joins TRBV2 to TRBJ2-5; 9 positions match TRBD2. The CDR3 extends over 17 amino acids. Germline values: CDR1 SNHLY, CDR2 FYNNEI. With 4 bases clipped from V and 2 bases from J, the junction kept 11 bases outside the gene matches. The CDR3 protein is CASSGGLAGTLQETQYF. The CDR3 DNA sequence: TGTGCCAGCAGTGGAGGTCTAGCGGGGACCCTTCAAGAGACCCAGTACTTC.

There are many counts of this clonotype. The chain combines TRBV7-8 with TRBJ1-5; D is ambiguous. Germline CDR1 reads SGHVS; CDR2 reads FQNEAQ. There are 14 residues in the CDR3. Trimming stripped 2 bases from V and 5 bases from J, with 10 bases between. The CDR3 protein is CASSLPDSDQPQHF. The CDR3 nucleotides read TGTGCCAGCAGCTTACCGGATTCTGATCAGCCCCAGCATTTT.

This clonotype was seen a handful of times. The chain combines TRBV7-8 with TRBJ1-1; D may be TRBD1 (6 bases). Trimming cost V 5 bases and J 1 base, with 14 bases left between them. This CDR3 has 15 residues. Germline loops: CDR1 SGHVS, CDR2 FQNEAQ. The CDR3 region has the DNA TGTGCCAGCAGCGAATCACAGGGCCGGAACACTGAAGCTTTCTTT. This encodes CASSESQGRNTEAFF.

There are a few counts of this clonotype. CDR3 sequence: CASSIRSYEQYF. The DNA of the CDR3 is TGTGCCAGCAGCATAAGGTCCTACGAGCAGTACTTC. The V call is TRBV7-2, the J call TRBJ2-7, with D uncertain. With 5 bases removed from V and 1 base from J, the gap between germline ends came to 6 bases. Germline V CDR1 and CDR2: SGHTA, FQGNSA. The CDR3 consists of 12 residues. Combining the CDR3 with reference TRBV7-2 and TRBJ2-7 gives the whole variable domain GAGVSQSPSNKVTEKGKDVELRCDPISGHTALYWYRQSLGQGLEFLIYFQGNSAPDKSGLPSDRFSAERTGGSVSTLTIQRTQQEDSAVYLCASSIRSYEQYFGPGTRLTVT.

V and J are TRBV7-3 and TRBJ2-1; D may correspond to TRBD1 or TRBD2 (5 bases each). Trimming pared 5 bases from V and 9 bases from J, leaving 20 bases between. The CDR3 covers 15 residues. The germline CDR1 and CDR2 sequences are SGHTA and FQGTGA. The CDR3: CASSLRAQVLGEQFF. The CDR3 DNA follows: TGTGCCAGCAGCCTGAGGGCACAGGTCCTGGGTGAGCAGTTCTTC.

This sequence joins TRBV7-9 and TRBJ1-1; TRBD1 matches at 8 bases. With V trimmed by 5 bases and J by 6 bases, 8 bases remained unmatched. This CDR3 region has 14 residues. Germline V CDR1 and CDR2: SEHNR, FQNEAQ (reference sequence). The CDR3 loop is CASSISRGHAEAFF. DNA for the CDR3: TGTGCCAGCAGCATCTCCAGGGGGCACGCTGAAGCTTTCTTT.

This clonotype was counted between two and nine times. This chain connects TRBV12-3 or TRBV12-4 to TRBJ2-1; 8 bases are shared with TRBD1. CDR3 length equals 15 residues. The trim removed 5 bases at V and 4 bases at J, leaving 7 bases unmatched. The CDR3 bases are TGTGCCAGCAGTAACAGGGGGACCTTTTACAATGAGCAGTTCTTC. Residues: CASSNRGTFYNEQFF.

This clonotype was recorded a few times. The chain carries TRBV28 and TRBJ1-1; 9 bases map to TRBD1. Germline V gene data show CDR1 as MDHEN and CDR2 as SYDVKM. This CDR3 has 16 amino acids. The trim removed 2 bases at V and 4 bases at J, leaving 8 bases unmatched. The chain's CDR3 is CASSLGYRGLSTEAFF. For the CDR3, the DNA is TGTGCCAGCAGTTTAGGTTACAGGGGGCTCAGCACTGAAGCTTTCTTT.

The chain combines TRBV5-6 with TRBJ1-6, with a weak D call TRBD1 (6 bases). The CDR3 contains 14 residues. V was pared by 4 bases and J by 7 bases, with 12 bases between. CDR1 and CDR2 from the germline V gene are SGHDT and YYEEEE. For the CDR3, the DNA is TGTGCCAGCAGCGTGGACGGGACAAATTCACCCCTCCACTTT. It is translated as CASSVDGTNSPLHF.

The chain links TRBV7-9 to TRBJ2-7, with a possible D match to TRBD1 (7 bases). Germline CDR1 reads SEHNR; CDR2 reads FQNEAQ (reference sequence). The CDR3 contains 19 residues. V lost 5 bases and J 1 base, leaving 27 bases between the germline ends. In nucleotides, the CDR3 is TGTGCCAGCAGCGCGCCGGCCAGGGGGGTGGACTCCCATTCCTACGAGCAGTACTTC. Amino acid sequence: CASSAPARGVDSHSYEQYF.

This clonotype has ten or more counts. One end of the junction varies from germline; a read error may be responsible. J is TRBJ2-5 and V is TRBV7-7; D is undetermined. Per the germline V gene, CDR1 is SSHAT and CDR2 is FNYEAQ (reference sequence). CDR3 size: 14 residues. For the CDR3, the DNA is TGTGCTAGCAGCCCGTCCACCTCTAAAGAGACCCAGTACTTC. Translated: CASSPSTSKETQYF.